This T cell receptor (beta chain) stems from a study of T cell responses to AZD1222 COVID-19 vaccine listed by TCRdb under 2021. Looking at the study overall: TCR sequencing covered fewer than 250 trial participants: about 210 given two doses of AZD1222 and around 26 given two doses of MenACWY control vaccine. Trial participants were enrolled by age into 18-55, 56-69 and 70-plus year subgroups, with approximately 160, 26 and 62 TCR-sequenced participants respectively.

The sample's time point label, decoded: baseline before first vaccination. The sample's treatment or condition label, decoded: meningococcal conjugate vaccine given as trial control. Vaccinee samples were obtained from the UK trials COV001 and COV002, which included a single-blind randomized controlled phase 2/3 trial of AZD1222 (ChAdOx1 nCoV-19) in healthy adults. For TCRbeta chain sequencing, PBMC samples were collected from trial participants at day 0 and at day 28 after the second dose. The CDR3 regions of human TCRbeta chains were analyzed by immunosequencing. Per the source publication's procedure: Repertoire TCRs were matched against a reference library of SARS-CoV-2-specific TCRs generated with the MIRA antigen-specificity platform. Breadth meant the fraction of unique TCRs that were SARS-CoV-2-associated, whereas depth meant the fraction of total T cells that were SARS-CoV-2-associated. Using the MIRA data, every spike-specific TCR was mapped to the spike region that the TCR reacted to and assigned to either a CD4 or a CD8 class. Log10-transformed breadth and depth values were compared by one-way ANOVA with Sidak's multiple comparisons tests. Not all clones reach the TCRdb copy of this immuneACCESS table, which keeps in-frame sequences only. Checked studies attribute under half of the gap to unresolved V genes and leave the rest unexplained. That table gives V, J and clone size, and the DNA gave D and trimming. The sample records about 110,000 clones, 88% of which are singletons. 10% to 15% of the sample is held by the ten biggest clonotypes.

What the research found in general, with its limitations: In the small 56-69-year group, the increase in depth fell short of significance, most likely because of low power. Because no samples from the day 14 peak response were available, repertoires could be characterized only after the peak T cell response. The vaccine-associated CD4 TCRs covered the entire spike protein, and the dominant responses fell in regions 160-218 and 743-854. Nearly half of unique spike-specific TCRs reportedly recognized epitopes outside regions mutated in the B.1.351 and B.1.1.7 variants. A significant rise in spike-specific TCR breadth and depth was observed after two AZD1222 doses relative to day 0 and relative to MenACWY recipients. Conclusions about previously exposed vaccinees are limited, since just a handful of AZD1222 recipients were seropositive for SARS-CoV-2 at baseline. Participants were mostly white British and included more females than males, and it was suggested by the authors that clonal diversity may have been underestimated.

In the case of this clone: Its specific antigen is unknown. No clone much larger than this one lies a single base away; base qualities are absent.

This material consisted of peripheral blood, taken on day 0 of MenACWY control vaccination. The origin of this receptor is an adult in good health.

The CDR3: CASSPLGLGAGGYTF. The DNA reads TGTGCCAGCAGCCCCCTAGGGCTGGGAGCGGGTGGCTACACCTTC. The sequence joins TRBV7-3 to TRBJ1-2; no D gene is confidently identified. V lost 5 bases and J lost 7 bases; the stretch between them is 20 bases long. From its cysteine to its phenylalanine, the CDR3 spans 15 amino acids. Of all the DNA, just the CDR3 is kept, 45 bases in frame from base 1. CDR1 and CDR2 are drawn from the germline V gene: SGHTA, FQGTGA.